One and the same sample provided the 8 T cell receptor beta chains below, sequenced in a study of blood T cells in healthy people across ages. Together with a sample-barcoded 5' primer, a J-beta primer mix was included in a second PCR lasting about 7 to 12 cycles. TCRdb reanalysed the 5' RACE reads using MiXCR and keeps one entry per CDR3 protein. The sample lists almost 300,000 distinct CDR3 sequences, roughly 26% occurring once. What was sequenced was blood. The source of these receptors is a woman in her seventies in good health.

V and J are TRBV5-6 and TRBJ2-7; a possible D gene is TRBD1 (6 bases). CDR1 is SGHDT, CDR2 YYEEEE, per germline. CDR3 length equals 17 residues. With 1 base removed from V and 0 bases from J, the gap between germline ends came to 17 bases. The CDR3 region has the DNA TGTGCCAGCAGCTTGAGGGCGACAGGACCAAGCTCCTACGAGCAGTACTTC. This gives the protein CASSLRATGPSSYEQYF.

This clonotype was observed a handful of times. The chain combines TRBV9 with TRBJ2-1; 8 nucleotides match TRBD2. Germline lookup yields CDR1 SGDLS and CDR2 YYNGEE. The trim removed 3 bases at V and 0 bases at J, leaving 8 bases unmatched. There are 17 residues in the CDR3. CDR3 amino acids: CASSALLAGSSYNEQFF. CDR3 nucleotides: TGTGCCAGCAGCGCCCTATTAGCGGGGAGCTCCTACAATGAGCAGTTCTTC.

For this clonotype: Germline and junction disagree at one end, which may indicate a read error. The chain joins TRBV3-1 to TRBJ2-5, with 8 bases matching TRBD1. There are 13 residues in the CDR3. Looked up from germline, CDR1 is LGHDT and CDR2 is YNNKEL (reference sequence). CDR3 sequence: CASSRTGKETLYF. The CDR3 DNA follows: TGTGCCAGCTCTCGGACAGGGAAGGAGACCCTGTACTTC.

The V call is TRBV15, the J call TRBJ1-1; TRBD1 might be the D (5 bases). V was trimmed by 8 bases and J by 3 bases, leaving 13 bases between them. CDR1 is LNHNV and CDR2 is YYDKDF in the germline V gene (reference sequence). This CDR3 comprises 13 residues. The CDR3 region has the DNA TGTGCCACCGCCAGGGCTATGGACACTGAAGCTTTCTTT. Translation: CATARAMDTEAFF.

This chain uses TRBV5-1 with TRBJ1-2; D not certain. V dropped 4 bases and J dropped 0 bases, with 10 bases sitting between them. This CDR3 has 14 residues. Germline V CDR1 and CDR2: SGHRS, YFSETQ. CDR3 nucleotide sequence: TGCGCCAGCAGCGGAGGAGCAGCTAACTATGGCTACACCTTC. This encodes CASSGGAANYGYTF.

A few counts support this clonotype. The chain is built from TRBV6-5 and TRBJ2-5; 7 nucleotides match TRBD1. This CDR3 comprises 14 residues. Germline V lookup: CDR1 MNHEY, CDR2 SVGAGI. V dropped 5 bases and J dropped 4; count of bases not matched to a gene: 7. The DNA of the CDR3 is TGTGCCAGCAGTCGAGGGACAGCTAGAGAGACCCAGTACTTC. This gives the protein CASSRGTARETQYF.

The gene calls are TRBV29-1 and TRBJ2-5, with TRBD1 identical over 7 bases. The J call is in doubt because the DNA end fits TRBJ2-7 better. This CDR3 contains 13 residues. CDR1 and CDR2 (germline): SQVTM, ANQGSEA. The CDR3 loop reads CSVAPDRDREQYF. The CDR3 nucleotides are TGCAGCGTTGCCCCCGACAGGGACCGCGAGCAGTACTTC.

The rearrangement uses TRBV7-8 and TRBJ2-1, with TRBD2 matching over 14 bases. V trimming: 4 bases; J trimming: 7 bases; junction bases outside the gene matches: 6. CDR3 length equals 16 residues. The germline CDR1 and CDR2 sequences are SGHVS and FQNEAQ. The CDR3 region has the DNA TGTGCCAGCAGCTCGGGACTAGCGGGAGCCTCAAATGAGCAGTTCTTC. Protein: CASSSGLAGASNEQFF.